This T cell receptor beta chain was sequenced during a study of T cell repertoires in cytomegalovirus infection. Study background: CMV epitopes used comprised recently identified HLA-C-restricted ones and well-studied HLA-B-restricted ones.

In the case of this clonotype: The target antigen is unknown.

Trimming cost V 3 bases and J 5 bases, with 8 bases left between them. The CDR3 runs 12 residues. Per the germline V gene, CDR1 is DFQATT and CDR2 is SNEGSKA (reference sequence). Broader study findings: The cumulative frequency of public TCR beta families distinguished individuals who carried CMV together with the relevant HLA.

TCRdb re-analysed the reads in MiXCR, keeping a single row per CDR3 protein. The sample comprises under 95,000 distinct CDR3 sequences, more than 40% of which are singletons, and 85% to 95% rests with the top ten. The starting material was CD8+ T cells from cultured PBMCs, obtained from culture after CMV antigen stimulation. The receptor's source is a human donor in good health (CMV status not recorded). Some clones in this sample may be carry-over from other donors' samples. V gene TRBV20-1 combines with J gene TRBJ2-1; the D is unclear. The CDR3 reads CSARLRDNEQFF. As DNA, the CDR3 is TGCAGTGCTAGGCTCAGAGACAATGAGCAGTTCTTC.